This T cell receptor beta chain was observed in a study of identical twins. Findings and limits, study-wide: Modeled out-of-frame TCR alpha sharing in monozygotic twins fell below observed levels.

This clonotype was recorded at least ten times. Antigen specificity is unknown. A universal primer binding site was introduced by template switching. The final cDNA contained unique molecular identifiers. TCRdb processed the 5' RACE reads anew with MiXCR; each CDR3 protein has one entry. Of about 890,000 distinct CDR3 sequences listed, more than 9% were seen once; the top ten hold roughly 1.5%. Healthy Caucasian donors formed the entire cohort. A further study also used this sample, focusing on yellow fever vaccine responses in identical twins.

Sequenced input: PBMCs. The receptor was derived from a woman between 18 and 29 years old in good health.

The CDR3 DNA follows: TGCAGTGCTACAGGACAGGGGAACACTGAAGCTTTCTTT. Its translation: CSATGQGNTEAFF. This chain links TRBV20-1 with TRBJ1-1, with TRBD1 identical over 8 bases. Germline CDR1 is DFQATT and CDR2 is SNEGSKA (reference sequence). V shed 4 bases and J 1 base; nucleotides not matched to a gene: 2. CDR3 size: 13 residues.